The T cell receptor (beta chain) under discussion was sequenced for a study of CD8+ T cells in alopecia areata. Broader study findings: Many expanded lesional clones stayed in scalp and blood while on tofacitinib.

The authors extracted RNA and reverse transcribed it into cDNA as the sequencing template. Sequencing was performed with immunoSEQ multiplex PCR; in TCRdb, only in-frame clones are kept and a portion is missing. The sample has some 200,000 clones, 55% to 70% seen once. Regarding treatment: oral pan-JAK inhibitor, 5-10 mg twice daily. Note on this clone: Its antigen is undetermined. One end of the junction fails to match germline, which may point to a read error.

CDR3 size: 14 residues. CDR1 and CDR2 (germline): PRHDT, FYEKMQ (reference sequence). This sequence originates from a human donor with alopecia areata. V and J are TRBV13 and TRBJ1-5; tentative D call: TRBD1 (6 bases). The material was CD4+ T cells sorted from blood, obtained at week 4, from a patient treated with tofacitinib. DNA of the CDR3: TGTGCCAGCAGCCTAGGGGGGGTCGGTCAGCCCCAGCATTTT. As protein: CASSLGGVGQPQHF.